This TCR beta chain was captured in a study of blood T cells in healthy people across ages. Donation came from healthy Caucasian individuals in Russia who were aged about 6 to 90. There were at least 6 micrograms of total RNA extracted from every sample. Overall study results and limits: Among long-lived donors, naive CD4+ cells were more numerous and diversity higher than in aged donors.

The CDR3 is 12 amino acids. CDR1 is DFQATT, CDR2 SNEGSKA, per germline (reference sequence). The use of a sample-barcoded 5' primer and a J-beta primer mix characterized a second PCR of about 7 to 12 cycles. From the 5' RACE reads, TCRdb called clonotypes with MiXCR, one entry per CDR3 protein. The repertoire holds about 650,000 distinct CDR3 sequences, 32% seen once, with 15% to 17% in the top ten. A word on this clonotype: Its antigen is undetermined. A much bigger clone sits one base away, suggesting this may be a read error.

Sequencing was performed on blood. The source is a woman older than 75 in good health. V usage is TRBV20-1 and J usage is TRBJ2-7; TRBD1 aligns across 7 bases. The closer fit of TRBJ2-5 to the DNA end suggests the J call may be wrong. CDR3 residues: CRAVQGSETQYF. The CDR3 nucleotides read TGCAGGGCTGTACAGGGGTCAGAGACCCAGTACTTC.